A selection of T cell receptor beta chains follows, all from one sample in a study of identical twins. MiXCR was run by TCRdb on the 5' RACE reads, yielding one entry per CDR3 protein. The repertoire holds hundreds of thousands of distinct CDR3 sequences, 18% seen once, with about an eighth in the top ten. The sample was also linked to a second study, of T cells expressing NK-cell markers.

Sequencing used PBMCs. The receptors originated from a woman between 18 and 29 years old in good health. The conserved cysteine and the conserved F or W are not part of the CDR3 here.

TRBV16	13	ASSPRGLSYNEQF
TRBV5-1	14	ASSLQDSGRGEEQF
TRBV5-1	14	ASSSSGGIGNTEAF
TRBV20-1	14	SARDQLAGGYNEQF
TRBV13	16	ASSLTTSGGANFNEQF
TRBV9	13	ASSILAGVSDTQY
TRBV20-1	12	SARVGAGSQPQH
TRBV12-3/TRBV12-4	18	ASRSSGLAAGMSNTDTQY
TRBV25-1	14	ASGHPEGGTYNEQF
TRBV6-5	14	ASSYSGQGHPYEQY
TRBV3-1	10	ASSQVTGGYT
TRBV12-3/TRBV12-4	11	ASSSGGRRPLH
TRBV12-3/TRBV12-4	13	ASSLLGQGSYEQY
TRBV5-6	11	ASSSDRTHGYT
TRBV10-3	12	AISESGGGNTIY
TRBV5-5	14	ASSRATGWPNTEAF
TRBV29-1	10	SGGPGYNEQF
TRBV10-3	12	AISFQGQGSPLH
TRBV12-3/TRBV12-4	13	ASRSSGGSYNEQF
TRBV12-3/TRBV12-4	12	ASSPRDSNNEQF
TRBV12-3/TRBV12-4	14	ASSTIIGGRRYEQY
TRBV12-3/TRBV12-4	10	ASNYGYTEAF
TRBV18	14	ASSPWTSGGPDTQY
TRBV7-8	12	ASSSGSLGAEAF
TRBV12-3/TRBV12-4	13	ASSRRTGQSGELF
TRBV20-1	13	SALNPVAGGYTQY
TRBV29-1	11	SVRRQGFYEQF
TRBV12-3/TRBV12-4	12	ASSGQVRSGELF
TRBV7-3	11	ASSPSAKETQY
TRBV12-3/TRBV12-4	14	ASSFLGGGGWDEQF
TRBV5-1	12	ASSLGGTKDTQY
TRBV19	12	ASSIGTGNTEAF
TRBV11-2	13	ASSLGARSADTQY
TRBV5-1	11	ASSLVTRDEQY
TRBV20-1	14	SAKSSSGGDHTEAF
TRBV20-1	13	SARLGRSLSYEQY
TRBV20-1	14	SARDQTGSSADTQY
TRBV7-9	14	ASSLERVGERQPQH
TRBV12-3/TRBV12-4	10	ASSLTDNEQF
TRBV6-1	11	ASKITKAGEAF
TRBV28	12	ASSLRGPSYGYT
TRBV6-1	12	ASSRTSGRYEQY
TRBV6-1	13	ASTGRDRDNYGYT
TRBV3-1	12	ASSQDEGVREQY
TRBV9	14	ASSALVQGGDSPLH
TRBV12-3/TRBV12-4	11	ASSPGQYTEAF
TRBV5-1	13	ASSLAAGRGTEAF
TRBV5-1	14	ASSLDPSGRGRTQY
TRBV6-1	12	ASSISYRDSPLH
TRBV20-1	11	SARRGLGNEQF
TRBV3-1	13	ASSRSTGAGGELF
TRBV20-1	10	SAAGQGVQQY
TRBV12-3/TRBV12-4	14	ASSLGTSGPYNEQF